This is a list of T cell receptor beta chains from one sample in a study of T cells in Graves' hyperthyroidism and ophthalmopathy. TCRdb re-derived calls from the multiplex PCR reads in MiXCR, one entry per CDR3 protein. The sample carries approximately 530,000 distinct CDR3 sequences, just under 20% recorded once. The specimen was blood. The source of these receptors is a man aged 40-49 years with Graves' ophthalmopathy. Both conserved end residues are part of each CDR3. D genes are given only for firm matches. Expanded clones get a size class; other rows say once, few or many, or leave the size out.

CDR3 protein | CDR3 DNA | D gene | V gene | clone size | J gene
CASSGPRGPEGYEQYF | TGCGCCAGCAGCGGCCCTCGGGGGCCGGAGGGCTACGAGCAGTACTTC | NA | TRBV4-1 | many | TRBJ2-7
CASSPPGAVQYF | TGTGCCAGCTCACCACCGGGGGCCGTGCAGTACTTC | NA | TRBV18 | NA | TRBJ2-7
CSARVENEQYF | TGCAGTGCTAGGGTGGAGAACGAGCAGTACTTC | NA | TRBV20-1 | once | TRBJ2-7
CASSLELRNEQLF | TGTGCCAGCAGCTTAGAGCTAAGGAATGAGCAGCTCTTC | NA | TRBV7-6 | NA | TRBJ2-1
CASSVEAGLQGKLFF | TGTGCCAGCAGCGTAGAAGCAGGGCTTCAGGGGAAACTGTTTTTT | NA | TRBV9 | NA | TRBJ1-4
CASSYGGAGGNEQFF | TGTGCCAGCAGTTACGGGGGGGCAGGGGGCAATGAGCAGTTCTTC | NA | TRBV6-9 | NA | TRBJ2-1
CASSDPGFDTQYF | TGTGCCAGCAGTGACCCTGGGTTTGATACGCAGTATTTT | NA | TRBV6-2/TRBV6-3 | many | TRBJ2-3
CASSEQDGRLDTQYF | TGCGCCAGCAGCGAACAGGACGGCAGACTAGATACGCAGTATTTT | NA | TRBV5-1 | few | TRBJ2-3
CASREELGMGNTGELFF | TGTGCCAGCAGAGAGGAGCTCGGGATGGGGAACACCGGGGAGCTGTTTTTT | NA | TRBV12-3/TRBV12-4 | many | TRBJ2-2
CSVSGRMRVTQYF | TGCAGCGTATCGGGTCGAATGAGGGTGACCCAGTACTTC | NA | TRBV29-1 | NA | TRBJ2-5
CSARGRDGASETQYF | TGCAGTGCTAGGGGCCGGGACGGCGCATCTGAGACCCAGTACTTC | NA | TRBV20-1 | NA | TRBJ2-5
CSVRSHDDTEAFF | TGCAGTGTTCGATCTCACGACGACACTGAAGCTTTCTTT | NA | TRBV20-1 | few | TRBJ1-1
CSARLAGGPPPTGELFF | TGCAGTGCTAGACTAGCGGGAGGCCCCCCCCCCACCGGGGAGCTGTTTTTT | TRBD2 | TRBV20-1 | few | TRBJ2-2
CASSVQGGKDNEQFF | TGTGCCAGCAGCGTACAGGGGGGGAAGGACAATGAGCAGTTCTTC | NA | TRBV9 | few | TRBJ2-1
CASSPQTDTEAFF | TGTGCCAGCTCACCACAGACAGACACTGAAGCTTTCTTT | NA | TRBV18 | few | TRBJ1-1
CSARGPADKNIQYF | TGCAGTGCTAGAGGGCCCGCAGACAAAAACATTCAGTACTTC | NA | TRBV20-1 | NA | TRBJ2-4
CAWSVREAGNTIYF | TGTGCCTGGAGTGTCCGGGAGGCTGGAAACACCATATATTTT | NA | TRBV30 | NA | TRBJ1-3
CSAPTGPYEQYF | TGCAGTGCACCGACAGGCCCCTACGAGCAGTACTTC | NA | TRBV20-1 | many | TRBJ2-7
CASSLISGQEGEKLFF | TGTGCCAGCAGCTTAATCTCCGGACAGGAGGGAGAAAAACTGTTTTTT | TRBD1 | TRBV7-8 | NA | TRBJ1-4
CASSLLAGGSDTQYF | TGTGCCAGCAGTTTGTTAGCGGGAGGATCAGATACGCAGTATTTT | TRBD2 | TRBV28 | NA | TRBJ2-3
CASRLAGGPNIQYF | TGTGCCAGCCGACTAGCGGGAGGGCCAAACATTCAGTACTTC | TRBD2 | TRBV27 | many | TRBJ2-4
CASSPDGYSGANVLTF | TGTGCCAGCAGTCCCGACGGATACTCTGGGGCCAACGTCCTGACTTTC | NA | TRBV28 | NA | TRBJ2-6
CASNGGATDTQYF | TGCGCCAGCAATGGGGGCGCGACAGATACGCAGTATTTT | NA | TRBV10-1 | NA | TRBJ2-3
CASSPPDEGAGEQYF | TGTGCCAGCAGTCCCCCAGATGAGGGGGCGGGGGAGCAGTACTTC | NA | TRBV27 | many | TRBJ2-7
CATLSTDTQYF | TGTGCCACCCTATCCACAGATACGCAGTATTTT | NA | TRBV2 | many | TRBJ2-3
CASSPDRQETQYF | TGTGCCAGCAGTCCGGACAGGCAAGAGACCCAGTACTTC | TRBD1 | TRBV28 | many | TRBJ2-5
CASSSDTNTGELFF | TGCGCCAGCAGCTCGGACACGAACACCGGGGAGCTGTTTTTT | NA | TRBV5-1 | few | TRBJ2-2
CAWSLQENQPQHF | TGTGCCTGGAGCTTACAGGAGAATCAGCCCCAGCATTTT | NA | TRBV30 | NA | TRBJ1-5
CASSSAGTASNQPQHF | TGTGCCAGCAGTTCCGCCGGGACGGCTAGCAATCAGCCCCAGCATTTT | NA | TRBV28 | few | TRBJ1-5
CASSPPSVGNYGYTF | TGTGCCAGCTCACCACCGAGTGTAGGGAACTATGGCTACACCTTC | NA | TRBV18 | NA | TRBJ1-2
CASSLGIISASGDSPLHF | TGTGCCAGCAGCTTGGGGATAATCTCCGCGAGCGGGGATTCACCCCTCCACTTT | NA | TRBV5-8 | NA | TRBJ1-6
CASRGTRKTQYF | TGTGCCAGCAGGGGGACTAGGAAGACCCAGTACTTC | TRBD2 | TRBV3-1 | NA | TRBJ2-5
CASSPAGTGKFSVEQYF | TGCGCCAGCAGCCCAGCAGGGACAGGGAAATTTAGTGTCGAGCAGTACTTC | TRBD1 | TRBV5-1 | NA | TRBJ2-7
CASGSGTTYEQYF | TGTGCCAGCGGTAGCGGGACGACTTACGAGCAGTACTTC | TRBD2 | TRBV27 | many | TRBJ2-7
CASSQQDGGLRVNTEAFF | TGTGCCAGCAGCCAACAAGATGGGGGGTTGAGGGTGAACACTGAAGCTTTCTTT | NA | TRBV3-1 | many | TRBJ1-1
CASSLYARTAHGYTF | TGTGCCAGCAGTTTATATGCCCGGACAGCGCATGGCTACACCTTC | NA | TRBV28 | many | TRBJ1-2
CASSTVSSSGNTIYF | TGTGCCAGCAGTACAGTGTCGAGCTCTGGAAACACCATATATTTT | NA | TRBV6-1 | few | TRBJ1-3
CASSLGQGLKTQYF | TGTGCCAGCAGCTTAGGGCAGGGGTTGAAGACCCAGTACTTC | NA | TRBV7-8 | NA | TRBJ2-5
CASSPRGGASSGNTIYF | TGTGCCAGCTCTCCCCGAGGGGGGGCCAGCTCTGGAAACACCATATATTTT | NA | TRBV18 | few | TRBJ1-3
CASSSLAGSLNTEAFF | TGTGCCAGCAGCTCCCTGGCAGGGTCCCTGAACACTGAAGCTTTCTTT | NA | TRBV5-5 | many | TRBJ1-1
CSARRLAGGPRGTDTQYF | TGCAGTGCTAGACGCCTAGCGGGGGGGCCGAGGGGCACAGATACGCAGTATTTT | TRBD2 | TRBV20-1 | NA | TRBJ2-3
CASSYSRTGGQGFTDTQYF | TGTGCCAGCAGTTACTCGCGAACCGGGGGACAGGGGTTCACAGATACGCAGTATTTT | TRBD1 | TRBV6-5 | NA | TRBJ2-3
CATRGGGKTQYF | TGTGCCACCCGAGGGGGTGGTAAGACCCAGTACTTC | NA | TRBV6-2/TRBV6-3 | few | TRBJ2-5
CASSLKVAGGPDEQFF | TGTGCCAGCAGCTTAAAAGTGGCGGGAGGGCCCGATGAGCAGTTCTTC | TRBD2 | TRBV7-3 | many | TRBJ2-1
CRARQGSGYNEQFF | TGCAGGGCCCGACAGGGTAGCGGTTACAATGAGCAGTTCTTC | NA | TRBV20-1 | many | TRBJ2-1
CASSLAGLAGSTDTQYF | TGTGCCAGCAGTTTAGCCGGACTAGCGGGGAGCACAGATACGCAGTATTTT | TRBD2 | TRBV12-3/TRBV12-4 | few | TRBJ2-3
CASSLDPGAVTEAFF | TGTGCCAGCAGCTTAGATCCGGGGGCGGTCACTGAAGCTTTCTTT | NA | TRBV11-2 | few | TRBJ1-1
CASTVTSGNVGEQFF | TGTGCCAGTACTGTGACTAGCGGGAACGTTGGTGAGCAGTTCTTC | TRBD2 | TRBV19 | few | TRBJ2-1
CAISTGLAGYEQYF | TGTGCCATCAGTACGGGACTAGCGGGCTACGAGCAGTACTTC | TRBD2 | TRBV10-3 | NA | TRBJ2-7
CASSVGDLWRPTDTQYF | TGTGCCAGCAGCGTAGGGGATCTGTGGAGACCGACAGATACGCAGTATTTT | NA | TRBV7-8 | many | TRBJ2-3
CASSIDGTSTDTQYF | TGTGCCAGTAGTATTGATGGGACTAGCACAGATACGCAGTATTTT | NA | TRBV19 | NA | TRBJ2-3
CASSLGWGRGKSGANVLTF | TGTGCCAGCAGCTTAGGATGGGGCAGGGGGAAATCTGGGGCCAACGTCCTGACTTTC | TRBD1 | TRBV11-2 | NA | TRBJ2-6
CASSPQGPKNTEAFF | TGTGCCAGCAGTCCACAGGGGCCTAAGAACACTGAAGCTTTCTTT | TRBD1 | TRBV28 | NA | TRBJ1-1
CSADPIESGYEQYF | TGCAGTGCCGACCCCATTGAGAGCGGCTACGAGCAGTACTTC | NA | TRBV20-1 | NA | TRBJ2-7
CASSFDRGQETQYF | TGTGCCAGCAGCTTTGACAGGGGACAAGAGACCCAGTACTTC | TRBD1 | TRBV7-2 | many | TRBJ2-5
CSARDRGTEAFF | TGCAGTGCAAGGGACAGGGGCACTGAAGCTTTCTTT | TRBD1 | TRBV20-1 | few | TRBJ1-1
CASSRQVSGEPQHF | TGTGCCAGTAGTAGACAGGTCTCGGGGGAGCCCCAGCATTTT | NA | TRBV19 | few | TRBJ1-5